These T cell receptor beta chains were read from a single sample in a study of blood T cell repertoires in COVID-19. Repertoires were generated with immunoSEQ multiplex PCR, while TCRdb's copy carries only in-frame clones and drops some. The sample includes approximately 210,000 clones, about 80% seen only once; the top ten take 7.8%. The sequenced sample consisted of peripheral blood. These receptors came from a woman at least 80 years old with COVID-19, enrolled during active disease. Both conserved end residues are part of each CDR3. Each record gives: J gene, V gene, clone size, CDR3 protein. Where a row states a size, it is once, few, many or the class of an expanded clone; other rows omit it.

>TRBJ1-1|TRBV4-1|-
CASSQVDRYTEAFF
>TRBJ1-1|TRBV12-3/TRBV12-4|-
CASDGGPNTEAFF
>TRBJ1-1|TRBV7-9|-
CASSGQGGHIAFF
>TRBJ2-1|TRBV19|-
CASSIQNNEQFF
>TRBJ1-1|TRBV18|-
CASSRTGGRFTEAFF
>TRBJ1-5|TRBV4-1|few
CASSQGDRGRVSNQPQHF
>TRBJ2-1|TRBV2|-
CASSVQGANEQFF
>TRBJ1-2|TRBV20-1|-
CSASAGVNYGYTF
>TRBJ1-4|TRBV6-5|-
CASCSDRGYEKLFF
>TRBJ1-1|TRBV7-8|-
CASLPQGSTEAFF
>TRBJ2-3|TRBV19|-
CASSISFTDTQYF
>TRBJ1-1|TRBV2|-
CASNRMDGGGLAFF
>TRBJ2-5|TRBV6-1|-
CASSLRLVQETQYF
>TRBJ2-1|TRBV6-1|few
CASSEPVGGGYNEQFF
>TRBJ1-3|TRBV5-1|-
CASSLGEAGNTIYF
>TRBJ1-2|TRBV6-6|once
CASRQGTASIGYTF
>TRBJ2-5|TRBV7-8|-
CASSLGGTGGTETQYF
>TRBJ2-1|TRBV2|-
CASSQQGTGEQFF
>TRBJ1-5|TRBV19|-
CASSMTTGMQPQHF
>TRBJ1-1|TRBV2|-
CASGGGMNTEAFF
>TRBJ2-1|TRBV5-4|-
CASSQGGTGVSYNEQFF
>TRBJ1-5|TRBV7-8|few
CASSLKGTGGIRGSQPQHF
>TRBJ2-7|TRBV28|-
CASSFSGPGQGSYEQYF
>TRBJ1-4|TRBV5-5|-
CASSLGGATNEKLFF
>TRBJ1-2|TRBV7-2|-
CASSLKDRVNYGYTF
>TRBJ2-5|TRBV9|-
CASSVSGTSGETQYF
>TRBJ2-2|TRBV6-5|once
CASSNRGAGTGELFF
>TRBJ1-3|TRBV5-1|-
CASSPGQGAPTLSGNTIYF
>TRBJ2-7|TRBV13|-
CASSLARDSGYEQYF
>TRBJ2-7|TRBV5-5|-
CASSPDFYEQYF
>TRBJ2-2|TRBV9|-
CASSVELASSGELFF
>TRBJ1-1|TRBV6-5|few
CASSYGQGRYTEAFF
>TRBJ1-3|TRBV6-2/TRBV6-3|-
CASSTPGQSSGNTIYF
>TRBJ1-1|TRBV3-1/TRBV3-2|few
CASSPGGRASTEAFF
>TRBJ1-5|TRBV3-1/TRBV3-2|-
CASSLQDQPQHF
>TRBJ2-1|TRBV25-1|-
CASSCTSGLCTNEQFF
>TRBJ1-3|TRBV15|-
CATSRTGHQRDTIYF
>TRBJ2-1|TRBV29-1|-
CSVVGSGGVDEQFF
>TRBJ1-4|TRBV9|-
CASSTEPPGQGGEKLFF
>TRBJ1-1|TRBV3-1/TRBV3-2|few
CASSQGRAGEAFF
>TRBJ1-5|TRBV21-1|-
CASSKALQGSDSNQPQHF
>TRBJ1-2|TRBV28|-
CASSSPQGNYGYTF
>TRBJ2-1|TRBV7-2|-
CASSPTSGGDNEQFF
>TRBJ2-3|TRBV10-3|-
CATKREWRADTQYF
>TRBJ1-5|TRBV7-9|-
CASSSDRSYQPQHF
>TRBJ1-1|TRBV28|few
CASRLTGEAFF
>TRBJ1-1|TRBV12-3/TRBV12-4|-
CASSFVRAKAFF
>TRBJ1-6|TRBV27|-
CASSLQGARSSPLHF
>TRBJ2-7|TRBV6-6|-
CASRTGNTYEQYF
>TRBJ2-5|TRBV19|-
CASSMWGVVGQRTQYF
>TRBJ1-6|TRBV9|few
CASSANRGLGNSPLHF
>TRBJ2-7|TRBV27|-
CASRLAGERTYEQYF
>TRBJ2-7|TRBV5-4|-
CASSPGGAYEQYF
>TRBJ2-3|TRBV3-1/TRBV3-2|-
CASSQAGLAGGSWGDTQYF
>TRBJ1-1|TRBV15|-
CATSRNRGPGTEAFF
>TRBJ1-2|TRBV5-1|-
CASSSGQGKGYGYTF
>TRBJ1-2|TRBV9|-
CASSVAVANYGYTF
>TRBJ1-2|TRBV28|-
CASSLLAGDYGYTF
>TRBJ2-7|TRBV5-1|once
CASSLEASGGAKYEQYF
>TRBJ1-3|TRBV25-1|once
CASSDGSGYSGRRTIYF